This TCR beta chain was documented in a study of blood T cell repertoires in COVID-19. Study as a whole: The samples span acute and convalescent COVID-19 from the United States, Italy and Spain. T cells, B-cell-depleted T cells, or PBMCs supplied cDNA or gDNA.

Per the original data handling: Estimation of nucleated cell counts relied on the amplification of reference gene primers. Sequencing was performed with immunoSEQ multiplex PCR; in TCRdb, only in-frame clones are kept and a portion is missing. The DNA was the basis for D and trimming; V, J and clone size are from that table. Counted here are about 500,000 clones, around nine tenths occurring once; the ten biggest clones make up 7.5% to 9%. This clone has a single count. Enrolled during active infection, Seattle patients were then followed longitudinally. Specimen: peripheral blood. The clonotype was recovered from a woman aged 45-65 years with COVID-19, enrolled during active disease.

This CDR3 is CAHLKGLRNHAPEAFF. Here the CDR3 DNA reads TGTGCTCACCTCAAAGGACTGCGGAATCATGCCCCTGAAGCTTTCTTT. The chain combines TRBV19 with TRBJ1-1; D gene uncertain. The CDR3 runs to 16 residues. Germline values: CDR1 LNHDA, CDR2 SQIVND (reference sequence).